The clone carrying this T cell receptor beta chain was observed a handful of times. Antigen: not known. As processed by the authors: ImmunoSEQ junction-only sequences lacked quality scores, so their filtering differed. The repertoire was sequenced with immunoSEQ multiplex PCR; TCRdb's copy has only in-frame clones and lacks some. The V and J calls and the clone size are those of that table, but D and trimming were determined from the DNA. The sample holds some 300,000 clones, 70% to 75% seen once. The record originates from a study of shared clonotypes between healthy human individuals. General observations from the study: Lower generation probabilities were found for non-shared clonotypes than for those shared by all four donors. Represented diversity, genetic and exposure-history alike, was limited by few donors.

Germline V gene data show CDR1 as SGHRS and CDR2 as YFSETQ. The CDR3 covers 15 residues. Trimming stripped 0 bases from V and 1 base from J, with 9 bases between. The study drew its donors from healthy HIV-negative adults without recent acute infections or vaccinations. The sample was memory CD4+ T cells sorted from blood. Noted subset: CD45RA-negative fraction. The sequence was collected from a man aged 30 to 39 in good health. The V call is TRBV5-1, the J call TRBJ2-3; D is ambiguous. The CDR3 region has the DNA TGCGCCAGCAGCTTGGGATCAGAAGGCACAGATACGCAGTATTTT. This encodes CASSLGSEGTDTQYF. Filled out from reference TRBV5-1 and TRBJ2-3, the complete variable domain reads KAGVTQTPRYLIKTRGQQVTLSCSPISGHRSVSWYQQTPGQGLQFLFEYFSETQRNKGNFPGRFSGRQFSNSRSEMNVSTLELGDSALYLCASSLGSEGTDTQYFGPGTRLTVL.